This TCR beta chain is drawn from a study of blood T cell repertoires in COVID-19. Study-wide background: Collection of acute and convalescent COVID-19 samples took place in the United States, Italy and Spain. From T cells, B-cell-depleted T cells, or PBMCs came the material, which was cDNA or gDNA.

CDR1 and CDR2 from the germline V gene are MNHEY and SVGAGI. With 7 bases removed from V and 7 bases from J, the gap between germline ends came to 17 bases. The length of the CDR3 is 14 residues. Original analysis: Reference gene primer amplification yielded estimated nucleated cell counts. TCRdb keeps only in-frame clones here, not all; method: immunoSEQ multiplex PCR. From that table come the V and J calls and clone size; the DNA was used to work out D and trimming. The sample contains about 170,000 clones, around 90% of which appear only once. Patients in Seattle were enrolled during active infection, then followed longitudinally.

Sequencing was carried out using peripheral blood. The TCR sequence derives from a woman of 80 years or more with COVID-19, enrolled during active disease. The chain is built from TRBV6-5 and TRBJ2-1; D possibly corresponds to TRBD2 (5 bases). CDR3 coding DNA: TGTGCCAGCACCCTAGGTGGAGGAAAAAATGAGCAGTTCTTC. Its protein product is CASTLGGGKNEQFF.